These 29 T cell receptor beta chains originate from one sample sequenced in a study of response to subunit inactivated influenza vaccine. TCRdb reanalysed the RT-PCR reads using MiXCR and keeps one entry per CDR3 protein. The sample records around 250,000 distinct CDR3 sequences, 10% to 15% being singletons. The sample was non-naive T cells sorted from PBMCs, taken 14 days before vaccination. The receptors originated from a man aged 45 to 65 who received an inactivated influenza vaccine.

This clonotype was detected many times. CDR3 amino acids: CASSPLGGSTDTQYF. In DNA form, the CDR3 reads TGTGCCAGCAGCCCCCTCGGCGGGAGCACAGATACGCAGTATTTT. The chain links TRBV7-9 to TRBJ2-3; D is possibly TRBD2 (5 bases). CDR3 length: 15 residues. The V gene lost 5 bases and the J gene lost 0 bases, with 12 bases spanning the gap. In germline, CDR1 is SEHNR, CDR2 FQNEAQ (reference sequence).

Here the CDR3 DNA reads TGTGCCAGCAGCCCTTACACCGGGGAGCTGTTTTTT. This gives the protein CASSPYTGELFF. The chain uses TRBV14 and TRBJ2-2; no reliable D call. This CDR3 region has 12 residues. Germline values: CDR1 SGHDN, CDR2 FVKESK. V was clipped by 4 bases and J by 3 bases, with 3 bases between them. Together with reference TRBV14 and TRBJ2-2, the CDR3 gives the full variable domain: EAGVTQFPSHSVIEKGQTVTLRCDPISGHDNLYWYRRVMGKEIKFLLHFVKESKQDESGMPNNRFLAERTGGTYSTLKVQPAELEDSGVYFCASSPYTGELFFGEGSRLTVL.

This clonotype was picked up a small number of times. The chain couples TRBV12-3 or TRBV12-4 to TRBJ2-2; a weak D match, TRBD1 (6 bases). The ends were cut back, 6 bases at V and 3 bases at J, with 11 bases in the middle. CDR3 size: 14 residues. The chain's CDR3 is CASRVGGYTGELFF. CDR3 bases: TGTGCCAGCAGGGTTGGGGGCTACACCGGGGAGCTGTTTTTT.

This clonotype was seen many times. The rearrangement uses TRBV20-1 and TRBJ2-1; 10 nucleotides line up with TRBD2. This CDR3 spans 14 amino acids. Losses at the gene ends were 6 bases for V and 4 bases for J; bases not matched to a gene: 6. The germline CDR1 and CDR2 sequences are DFQATT and SNEGSKA (reference sequence). The CDR3 DNA sequence: TGCAGTGCACTACGACTAGCGGGTTACAATGAGCAGTTCTTC. Protein product: CSALRLAGYNEQFF.

This clonotype was seen only a few times. The chain links TRBV5-1 to TRBJ2-2; 10 bases are a match to TRBD2. Trimming at V came to 4 bases and at J to 5 bases, leaving 5 bases not matched to a gene. The CDR3 extends over 15 amino acids. From germline, CDR1 is SGHRS and CDR2 YFSETQ. CDR3 in amino acids: CASSEGLAVTGELFF. The CDR3 DNA sequence: TGCGCCAGCAGCGAAGGACTAGCGGTTACCGGGGAGCTGTTTTTT.

The chain joins TRBV6-1 to TRBJ1-6; the match to TRBD1 covers 7 bases. The CDR3 sequence is 16 residues long. The germline gives CDR1 MNHNS, CDR2 SASEGT. The trim removed 6 bases at V and 2 bases at J, leaving 7 bases unmatched. This CDR3 reads CASSRDRVPYNSPLHF. The CDR3, as DNA: TGTGCCAGCAGCCGCGACAGGGTGCCCTATAATTCACCCCTCCACTTT.

In its sample, this clonotype was seen many times. The chain employs TRBV20-1 and TRBJ2-1, with D tentatively TRBD1 or TRBD2 (5 bases each). V was pared by 4 bases and J by 2 bases, with 18 bases between. The germline CDR1 and CDR2 sequences are DFQATT and SNEGSKA (reference sequence). CDR3 size: 16 residues. CDR3 in amino acids: CSAKKKWDRTYNEQFF. DNA for the CDR3: TGCAGTGCTAAGAAAAAGTGGGACCGGACCTACAATGAGCAGTTCTTC.

Details on this clonotype: The junction departs from the called germline gene at one end, perhaps through a read error. The V call is TRBV4-2, the J call TRBJ2-5; D possibly corresponds to TRBD2 (6 bases). From germline, CDR1 is LGHNA and CDR2 YNFKEQ. CDR3 length equals 17 residues. The CDR3 sequence: CASSQAAVRRGQQTQYF. DNA for the CDR3: TGTGCCAGCAGCCAAGCGGCCGTTCGGCGGGGCCAACAGACCCAGTACTTC.

Of note for this clonotype: This may arise from a read error, as a much more abundant clone is one base away. The chain recombines TRBV28 with TRBJ2-5; tentatively, D is TRBD2 (6 bases). The CDR3 is made up of 13 amino acids. Deletions cut 7 bases from V and 4 bases from J, with 13 bases between. Germline V gene data show CDR1 as MDHEN and CDR2 as SYDVKM. CDR3 nucleotide sequence: TGTGCCAGCACCATAGGCGGGACAGAGACCCAGTACTTC. This sequence encodes CASTIGGTETQYF.

The sample holds many counts of this clonotype. The chain joins TRBV7-3 to TRBJ2-2; D perhaps matches TRBD1 (5 bases). The CDR3 loop spans 14 amino acids. V lost 5 bases and J lost 6, with 13 bases in between. Germline assignment: CDR1 SGHTA and CDR2 FQGTGA. This chain's CDR3 is CASSITPGSGELFF. For the CDR3, the DNA is TGTGCCAGCAGCATCACTCCAGGGTCCGGGGAGCTGTTTTTT.

This clonotype has only a few counts. This chain links TRBV4-3 with TRBJ2-5; TRBD1 agrees at 7 bases. V dropped 2 bases and J dropped 5; count of bases not matched to a gene: 11. CDR3 size: 16 residues. Germline V gene data show CDR1 as LGHNA and CDR2 as YSLEER. CDR3 region: CASSQNGQVGDETQYF. DNA of the CDR3: TGCGCCAGCAGCCAAAATGGACAGGTCGGGGATGAGACCCAGTACTTC.

This clonotype was found a few times. The J gene is TRBJ1-1, the V gene TRBV29-1, with unresolved D. The CDR3 totals 13 residues. Per the germline V gene, CDR1 is SQVTM and CDR2 is ANQGSEA. V dropped 7 bases and J dropped 5 bases, with 17 bases sitting between them. CDR3 residues: CSGVSGVKTEAFF. The CDR3 bases are TGCAGCGGTGTCTCTGGGGTCAAGACTGAAGCTTTCTTT.

This clonotype was observed at least ten times. J is TRBJ1-3 and V is TRBV3-1, with D possibly matching TRBD1 (5 bases). Germline values: CDR1 LGHDT, CDR2 YNNKEL (reference sequence). V was cut by 0 bases and J by 0 bases, with 12 bases left in between. The CDR3 consists of 17 residues. Here the CDR3 reads CASSQDVWTSSGNTIYF. Here the CDR3 DNA reads TGTGCCAGCAGCCAAGATGTTTGGACAAGCTCTGGAAACACCATATATTTT.

The chain uses TRBV5-1 and TRBJ2-3; a possible D gene is TRBD1 (5 bases). CDR3 length equals 14 residues. The V and J ends lost 5 bases and 0 bases respectively, with 10 bases between them. Germline loops: CDR1 SGHRS, CDR2 YFSETQ. The CDR3 sequence: CASSTQGSTDTQYF. The CDR3 DNA reads TGCGCCAGCAGTACCCAGGGTAGCACAGATACGCAGTATTTT.

There are a few counts of this clonotype. The V and J genes are TRBV4-2 and TRBJ2-2, with TRBD1 as a possible D gene (5 bases). The germline CDR1 and CDR2 sequences are LGHNA and YNFKEQ. V was clipped by 1 base and J by 6 bases, with 15 bases between them. The CDR3 spans 16 residues. CDR3 sequence reads: CASSQAVYARAGELFF. Written as DNA, the CDR3 is TGTGCCAGCAGCCAAGCGGTCTACGCCAGGGCCGGGGAGCTGTTTTTT.

This clonotype was seen repeatedly, ten times or more. The chain combines TRBV7-8 with TRBJ2-7, with D possibly TRBD2 on 5 matching bases. Germline CDR1 reads SGHVS; CDR2 reads FQNEAQ. The CDR3 is 15 residues long. V gave up 5 bases and J gave up 3 bases, with 17 bases separating them. CDR3 nucleotides: TGTGCCAGCAGCCCCAGGAACCGGGAACTCTACGAGCAGTACTTC. Protein product: CASSPRNRELYEQYF.

The genes are TRBV4-2 and TRBJ2-7; TRBD2 matches 7 bases. The CDR3 is 15 amino acids. The trim removed 3 bases at V and 2 bases at J, leaving 7 bases unmatched. The germline V gene encodes CDR1 LGHNA and CDR2 YNFKEQ. CDR3 bases: TGTGCCAGCAGCCATACGGGAGGCTTGCCCTACGAGCAGTACTTC. Amino acid sequence: CASSHTGGLPYEQYF.

The table lists this clonotype with a few counts. The chain links TRBV6-1 to TRBJ1-3; TRBD1 might be the D (5 bases). This CDR3 spans 15 amino acids. V was cut by 4 bases and J by 0 bases, with 10 bases left in between. Germline CDR1 MNHNS, CDR2 SASEGT. CDR3 residues: CASSADISSGNTIYF. The CDR3, as DNA: TGTGCCAGCAGTGCGGACATTTCCTCTGGAAACACCATATATTTT.

This chain links TRBV6-1 with TRBJ2-1; D perhaps matches TRBD2 (5 bases). Germline V gives CDR1 MNHNS, CDR2 SASEGT. This CDR3 spans 12 amino acids. Trimming removed 5 bases at V and 9 bases at J, with 11 bases between. The CDR3 is CASSFRDAEQFF. CDR3 DNA sequence: TGTGCCAGCAGTTTCCGGGATGCTGAGCAGTTCTTC.

The chain recombines TRBV6-4 with TRBJ1-1; 9 bases agree with TRBD1. The ends lost 6 bases at V and 4 bases at J; junction bases unmatched: 6. The V gene's germline CDR1 is MRHNA and CDR2 SNTAGT. This CDR3 spans 14 amino acids. The CDR3, as DNA: TGTGCCAGCAGATCGGACAGGGGAAGCACTGAAGCTTTCTTT. As protein: CASRSDRGSTEAFF.

This clonotype was seen ten or more times. The chain carries TRBV4-2 and TRBJ1-6; weak D call: TRBD1 (6 bases). The CDR3 contains 16 residues. Germline V gives CDR1 LGHNA, CDR2 YNFKEQ. V gave up 6 bases and J gave up 2 bases, with 14 bases separating them. DNA for the CDR3: TGTGCCAGCAGGCGAAGAGGGGGACCCTATAATTCACCCCTCCACTTT. It yields the protein CASRRRGGPYNSPLHF.

At least ten counts were recorded for this clonotype. V usage is TRBV5-1 and J usage is TRBJ1-2, with a possible D match to TRBD1 (5 bases). This CDR3 spans 14 amino acids. Germline loops: CDR1 SGHRS, CDR2 YFSETQ. V lost 0 bases, J lost 8 bases, and 14 bases lay in between. CDR3 sequence reads: CASSLEAGGRGYTF. As DNA, the CDR3 is TGCGCCAGCAGCTTGGAAGCCGGGGGGAGAGGCTACACCTTC. Looking up the rest from reference TRBV5-1 and TRBJ1-2 gives the full variable domain: KAGVTQTPRYLIKTRGQQVTLSCSPISGHRSVSWYQQTPGQGLQFLFEYFSETQRNKGNFPGRFSGRQFSNSRSEMNVSTLELGDSALYLCASSLEAGGRGYTFGSGTRLTVV.

V usage is TRBV20-1 and J usage is TRBJ1-1; 8 nucleotides agree with TRBD1. The V gene end was trimmed by 5 bases and the J gene end by 0 bases; junction bases not matched to a gene: 5. CDR3 length: 14 amino acids. Germline V gene lookup returns CDR1 DFQATT and CDR2 SNEGSKA (reference sequence). CDR3 region: CSAENRGLNTEAFF. The CDR3 nucleotides read TGCAGTGCTGAAAACAGGGGGTTGAACACTGAAGCTTTCTTT.

There are a few counts of this clonotype. CDR3 region: CASSFDRGQTQYF. CDR3 coding DNA: TGTGCCAGCAGCTTCGACAGGGGTCAGACCCAGTACTTC. This sequence joins TRBV7-2 and TRBJ2-5; 8 positions agree with TRBD1. Trimming cost V 3 bases and J 6 bases; bases outside gene matches: 3. This CDR3 region has 13 residues. Germline CDR1 reads SGHTA; CDR2 reads FQGNSA.

This clonotype occurred a few times. The rearrangement uses TRBV4-3 and TRBJ2-1; D is unclear. The CDR3 is 15 residues long. V was trimmed by 0 bases and J by 5 bases, leaving 11 bases between them. Germline CDR1 and CDR2: LGHNA and YSLEER. CDR3 protein: CASSQDQATNNEQFF. The CDR3 nucleotides are TGCGCCAGCAGCCAAGATCAGGCAACTAACAATGAGCAGTTCTTC.

The CDR3 nucleotides read TGTGCCAGCTCACAGGCGAGCTCCTACAATGAGCAGTTCTTC. Encoded protein: CASSQASSYNEQFF. The genes are TRBV18 and TRBJ2-1; D remains unclear. Trimming shortened V by 4 bases and J by 0 bases, and 7 bases separated the two germline ends. Germline CDR1 KGHSH, CDR2 LQKENI. This CDR3 contains 14 residues.

This clonotype was seen at least ten times. V gene TRBV7-9 combines with J gene TRBJ2-1; 8 bases fit TRBD1. Trimming at V came to 4 bases and at J to 10 bases, leaving 9 bases not matched to a gene. CDR1 and CDR2 from the germline V gene are SEHNR and FQNEAQ (reference sequence). The length of the CDR3 is 14 residues. In DNA, the CDR3 is TGTGCCAGCAGCTCGTACGGGACAGGAGGGGAGCAGTTCTTC. Amino acids: CASSSYGTGGEQFF.

With respect to this clonotype: This may be a read error: a much more frequent sequence differs by one nucleotide. J is TRBJ2-1 and V is TRBV4-3, with 10 nucleotides matching TRBD1. The J call may be wrong; the DNA end is better matched by TRBJ2-7. This CDR3 spans 15 amino acids. Germline CDR1 LGHNA, CDR2 YSLEER. In nucleotides, the CDR3 is TGCGCCAGCAGCCAAGGGGGACAGGGGTACAATGAGCAGTACTTC. This translates into CASSQGGQGYNEQYF.

V and J are TRBV29-1 and TRBJ2-5; 8 nucleotides line up with TRBD2. CDR3 length: 14 amino acids. The ends lost 3 bases at V and 7 bases at J; junction bases unmatched: 10. Germline V gene data show CDR1 as SQVTM and CDR2 as ANQGSEA. The CDR3 protein is CSVDSKRGSGTQYF. The DNA of the CDR3 is TGCAGCGTTGATTCAAAGCGGGGGTCTGGGACCCAGTACTTC.